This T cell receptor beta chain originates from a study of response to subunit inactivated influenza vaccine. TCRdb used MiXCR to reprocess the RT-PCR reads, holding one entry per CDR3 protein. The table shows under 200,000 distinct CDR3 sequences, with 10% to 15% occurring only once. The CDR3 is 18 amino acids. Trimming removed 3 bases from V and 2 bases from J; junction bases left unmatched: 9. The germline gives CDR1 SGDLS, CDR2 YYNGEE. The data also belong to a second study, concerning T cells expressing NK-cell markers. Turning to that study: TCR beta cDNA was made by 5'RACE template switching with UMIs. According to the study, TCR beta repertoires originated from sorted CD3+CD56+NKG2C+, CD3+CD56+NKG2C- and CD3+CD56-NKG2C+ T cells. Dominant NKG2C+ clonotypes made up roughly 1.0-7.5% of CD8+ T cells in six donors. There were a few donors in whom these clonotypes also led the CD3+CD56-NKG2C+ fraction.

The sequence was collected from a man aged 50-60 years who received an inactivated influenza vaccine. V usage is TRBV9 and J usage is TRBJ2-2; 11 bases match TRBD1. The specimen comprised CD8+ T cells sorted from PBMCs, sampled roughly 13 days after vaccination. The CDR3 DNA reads TGTGCCAGCAGCGCACCGGGACAGGGGGACCCCAACACCGGGGAGCTGTTTTTT. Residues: CASSAPGQGDPNTGELFF.